This T cell receptor (beta chain) stems from a study of T cell changes during pregnancy in multiple sclerosis. The ends were cut back, 7 bases at V and 4 bases at J, with 5 bases in the middle. CDR1 and CDR2 (germline): SGHRS, YFSETQ. CDR3 length: 11 amino acids. Generated by immunoSEQ multiplex PCR, the TCRdb table keeps only in-frame clones and is missing some. Among some 140,000 clones listed, roughly 97% were seen once. The sample consisted of peripheral blood, taken after pregnancy. The source of this sequence is a female donor with multiple sclerosis, enrolled in a pregnancy study. The chain links TRBV5-1 to TRBJ2-2; possibly TRBD1 for D (5 bases). CDR3 in amino acids: CASGATGELFF. Written as DNA, the CDR3 is TGCGCCAGCGGGGCCACCGGGGAGCTGTTTTTT. The variable domain in full, with the rest retrieved from reference TRBV5-1 and TRBJ2-2, is KAGVTQTPRYLIKTRGQQVTLSCSPISGHRSVSWYQQTPGQGLQFLFEYFSETQRNKGNFPGRFSGRQFSNSRSEMNVSTLELGDSALYLCASGATGELFFGEGSRLTVL.